The 28 T cell receptor beta chains below come from one sample, sequenced in a study of beta chain features in type 1 diabetes. Sequencing targeted expressed TCRB transcripts, as all isolated RNA had been reverse transcribed. Only in-frame clones appear in the TCRdb table, and some are missing; sequencing was by immunoSEQ multiplex PCR. The sample includes more than 350,000 clones, approximately 10% of them seen just once. The sample taken for sequencing was naive CD4+ T cells from blood. The receptors come from a woman between 18 and 30 years old in good health.

The chain has TRBV15 and TRBJ2-2, with D possibly being TRBD2 (6 bases). The germline V gene encodes CDR1 LNHNV and CDR2 YYDKDF (reference sequence). Trimming took 1 base from V and 1 from J, leaving 10 bases between them. CDR3 length equals 16 residues. CDR3 bases: TGTGCCACCAGCAGAGGCGGGACGGGGAACACCGGGGAGCTGTTTTTT. This encodes CATSRGGTGNTGELFF.

This clone has only a few counts. The chain joins TRBV7-2 to TRBJ2-7, with TRBD2 matching over 9 bases. Germline values: CDR1 SGHTA, CDR2 FQGNSA. The CDR3 consists of 15 residues. J gave up 4 bases and V 2 bases, and 6 bases lay outside the gene matches. The CDR3 loop is CASSLWASGTYEQYF. DNA of the CDR3: TGTGCCAGCAGCTTATGGGCTAGCGGGACGTACGAGCAGTACTTC.

The sample holds a few counts of this clone. This chain joins TRBV4-3 and TRBJ2-7; D possibly corresponds to TRBD1 (6 bases). Germline lookup yields CDR1 LGHNA and CDR2 YSLEER. V was cut by 1 base and J by 4 bases, with 8 bases left in between. This CDR3 spans 13 amino acids. CDR3 in amino acids: CASSQAQGYEQYF. CDR3 DNA: TGCGCCAGCAGCCAAGCCCAGGGGTACGAGCAGTACTTC.

The chain is built from TRBV5-6 and TRBJ2-7, with D unclear. The germline V gene encodes CDR1 SGHDT and CDR2 YYEEEE. The V gene lost 4 bases and the J gene lost 3 bases, with 8 bases spanning the gap. The length of the CDR3 is 12 residues. CDR3 sequence: CASSRPGYEQYV. The CDR3 DNA follows: TGTGCCAGCAGCAGACCCGGCTACGAGCAGTACGTC.

The rearrangement uses TRBV25-1 and TRBJ1-4, with a possible D match to TRBD1 (6 bases). The CDR3 spans 15 residues. V lost 3 bases, J lost 8 bases, and 16 bases lay in between. CDR1 and CDR2 from the germline V gene are MGHDK and SYGVNS. This CDR3 reads CASSESQGSPEKLFF. The DNA of the CDR3 is TGTGCCAGCAGTGAGTCACAGGGTTCGCCCGAAAAACTGTTTTTT.

The chain employs TRBV27 and TRBJ2-5; TRBD2 aligns across 8 bases. V trimming: 3 bases; J trimming: 5 bases; junction bases outside the gene matches: 11. The CDR3 contains 16 residues. Germline loops: CDR1 MNHEY, CDR2 SMNVEV (reference sequence). The CDR3 DNA sequence: TGTGCCAGCAGTTTGCTTAGTCCAGCGGGAGAGGAGACCCAGTACTTC. Amino acids: CASSLLSPAGEETQYF.

The chain is built from TRBV7-2 and TRBJ1-2; D might be TRBD1 (5 bases). CDR3 length equals 13 residues. V dropped 5 bases and J dropped 4 bases, with 11 bases sitting between them. CDR1 SGHTA and CDR2 FQGNSA come from the germline V gene. This CDR3 reads CASSRDPLYGYTF. CDR3 coding DNA: TGTGCCAGCAGCCGGGACCCTCTCTATGGCTACACCTTC. The full variable domain, in which reference TRBV7-2 and TRBJ1-2 provide the parts outside the CDR3, is GAGVSQSPSNKVTEKGKDVELRCDPISGHTALYWYRQSLGQGLEFLIYFQGNSAPDKSGLPSDRFSAERTGGSVSTLTIQRTQQEDSAVYLCASSRDPLYGYTFGSGTRLTVV.

This clone showed up just a few times. The rearrangement uses TRBV18 and TRBJ2-7; D might be TRBD2 (5 bases). The CDR3 contains 17 residues. V was shortened by 1 base and J by 1 base, with 17 bases between the two germline ends. CDR1 is KGHSH and CDR2 is LQKENI in the germline V gene. CDR3 sequence: CASSPLRIGERSYEQYV. CDR3 bases: TGTGCCAGCTCACCACTCCGGATCGGGGAAAGATCCTACGAGCAGTACGTC.

V and J are TRBV7-2 and TRBJ2-1, with a weak D call TRBD2 (7 bases). CDR3 length equals 15 residues. The V end lost 6 bases, the J end lost 4 bases, and 16 bases lay between the germline ends. The germline V gene has CDR1 SGHTA and CDR2 FQGNSA. The CDR3 sequence: CASRPHGGLYNEQFF. DNA for the CDR3: TGTGCCAGCAGGCCCCACGGGGGGCTATACAATGAGCAGTTCTTC. Full variable domain (remainder filled in from reference TRBV7-2 and TRBJ2-1): GAGVSQSPSNKVTEKGKDVELRCDPISGHTALYWYRQSLGQGLEFLIYFQGNSAPDKSGLPSDRFSAERTGGSVSTLTIQRTQQEDSAVYLCASRPHGGLYNEQFFGPGTRLTVL.

This chain joins TRBV28 and TRBJ2-7, with D possibly TRBD1 on 6 matching bases. With 6 bases removed from V and 9 bases from J, the gap between germline ends came to 21 bases. CDR1 and CDR2 (germline): MDHEN, SYDVKM. This CDR3 contains 14 residues. The CDR3 sequence: CASSPTGSRVLQYV. The CDR3 region has the DNA TGTGCCAGCAGCCCTACAGGGTCCCGGGTGTTGCAGTACGTC.

This clone came up a few times. The chain joins TRBV7-8 to TRBJ2-7, with D unresolved. The CDR3 sequence is 14 residues long. Deletions cut 5 bases from V and 0 bases from J, with 11 bases between. Per the germline V gene, CDR1 is SGHVS and CDR2 is FQNEAQ. The CDR3 bases are TGTGCCAGCAGCCGTATACAGAGCTCCTACGAGCAGTACTTC. This encodes CASSRIQSSYEQYF.

A few counts support this clone. This chain joins TRBV30 and TRBJ2-3; 12 nucleotides match TRBD2. The CDR3 runs to 17 residues. Losses at the gene ends were 0 bases for V and 2 bases for J; bases not matched to a gene: 6. Per the germline V gene, CDR1 is GTSNPN and CDR2 is SVGIG (reference sequence). The CDR3 sequence: CAWSVLRTSGNTDTQYF. The CDR3 coding sequence is TGTGCCTGGAGTGTACTCCGGACTAGCGGGAACACAGATACGCAGTATTTT.

The rearrangement links TRBV7-9 to TRBJ2-7, with 8 nucleotides matching TRBD1. Germline-derived CDR1 and CDR2 are SEHNR and FQNEAQ (reference sequence). V shed 5 bases, J shed 6 bases, and the junction held 12 bases outside the gene matches. There are 15 residues in the CDR3. The CDR3 DNA sequence: TGTGCCAGCAGCAGGGACAGGTTGGGACCGAGCGAGCAGTACTTC. It specifies CASSRDRLGPSEQYF.

This clone turned up a few times. The rearrangement uses TRBV7-2 and TRBJ1-1; the D gene is possibly TRBD1 (6 bases). V was trimmed by 5 bases and J by 0 bases, leaving 19 bases between them. Germline CDR1 and CDR2: SGHTA and FQGNSA. The CDR3 extends over 17 amino acids. The CDR3: CASSLEYTGSMNTEAFF. Here the CDR3 DNA reads TGTGCCAGCAGCCTAGAGTATACAGGGTCCATGAACACTGAAGCTTTCTTT.

This clone has just a few counts. The V and J genes are TRBV27 and TRBJ1-4, with D perhaps TRBD1 (6 bases). Trimming shortened V by 5 bases and J by 11 bases, and 21 bases separated the two germline ends. Germline CDR1 MNHEY, CDR2 SMNVEV (reference sequence). CDR3 size: 15 residues. Written as DNA, the CDR3 is TGTGCCAGCAGTCAAGACAGGACCCTAATCGGGAAACTGTTTTTT. This translates into CASSQDRTLIGKLFF.

The chain carries TRBV6-1 and TRBJ1-1; 7 positions match TRBD1. Losses at the gene ends were 5 bases for V and 2 bases for J; bases not matched to a gene: 8. The CDR3 spans 15 residues. Per germline, CDR1 MNHNS and CDR2 SASEGT. The CDR3 is CASSPSAGGNTEAFF. DNA of the CDR3: TGTGCCAGCAGTCCCTCGGCAGGGGGAAACACTGAAGCTTTCTTT.

This clone has just a few counts. This chain links TRBV14 with TRBJ2-1, with D possibly TRBD1 on 6 matching bases. V was clipped by 2 bases and J by 2 bases, with 19 bases between them. This CDR3 comprises 18 residues. Per germline, CDR1 SGHDN and CDR2 FVKESK. CDR3 coding DNA: TGTGCCAGCAGCCAACAACCTCTAGGACAGCTCCCCTACAATGAGCAGTTCTTC. This encodes CASSQQPLGQLPYNEQFF.

This sequence joins TRBV27 and TRBJ2-5, with TRBD1 matching 8 bases. Germline V CDR1 and CDR2: MNHEY, SMNVEV (reference sequence). Trimming cost V 2 bases and J 5 bases; bases outside gene matches: 4. This CDR3 has 14 residues. Here the CDR3 reads CASSLQGARETQYF. Written as DNA, the CDR3 is TGTGCCAGCAGTTTACAGGGGGCGCGGGAGACCCAGTACTTC.

This clone was observed a handful of times. The chain joins TRBV2 to TRBJ2-1, with D unclear. The CDR3 is made up of 13 amino acids. Germline lookup yields CDR1 SNHLY and CDR2 FYNNEI. V lost 6 bases and J 5 bases, leaving 11 bases between the germline ends. CDR3 loop: CASRARVHNEQFF. The DNA for the CDR3 is TGTGCCAGCAGGGCTCGCGTCCACAATGAGCAGTTCTTC.

The V call is TRBV9, the J call TRBJ2-2; D may match TRBD1 or TRBD2 (5 bases each). The CDR3 extends over 15 amino acids. The ends were cut back, 0 bases at V and 2 bases at J, with 8 bases in the middle. CDR1 and CDR2 from the germline V gene are SGDLS and YYNGEE. The CDR3 loop reads CASSVVGENTGELFF. The CDR3 DNA sequence: TGTGCCAGCAGCGTAGTGGGGGAAAACACCGGGGAGCTGTTTTTT.

Turning to this clone: Other nucleotide sequences from this sample produce the same CDR3. The chain combines TRBV7-9 with TRBJ2-3, with D uncertain. The CDR3 extends over 12 amino acids. V was trimmed by 1 base and J by 4 bases, leaving 3 bases between them. Germline values: CDR1 SEHNR, CDR2 FQNEAQ (reference sequence). CDR3 coding DNA: TGTGCCAGCAGCTTAGGCCCAGATACGCAGTATTTT. Its protein product is CASSLGPDTQYF.

The J gene is TRBJ2-1, the V gene TRBV29-1, with a tentative D call TRBD2 (6 bases). V was trimmed by 4 bases and J by 3 bases, leaving 13 bases between them. The CDR3 is 14 residues long. Germline CDR1 reads SQVTM; CDR2 reads ANQGSEA. CDR3 sequence reads: CSVGPSGVYNEQFF. CDR3 nucleotides: TGCAGCGTTGGGCCATCGGGAGTCTACAATGAGCAGTTCTTC.

Points on this clone: Other DNA sequences in the same sample also yield this CDR3. This chain joins TRBV9 and TRBJ1-1; no firm D call. Trimming took off 0 bases at V and 1 base at J, with 7 bases between the two ends. The CDR3 is made up of 14 amino acids. Germline values: CDR1 SGDLS, CDR2 YYNGEE. CDR3 coding DNA: TGTGCCAGCAGCGTAGTATCAGGGAACACTGAAGCTTTCTTT. It specifies CASSVVSGNTEAFF.

This clone was recorded a few times. The genes are TRBV9 and TRBJ1-1, with TRBD1 as a possible D gene (5 bases). Per the germline V gene, CDR1 is SGDLS and CDR2 is YYNGEE. V dropped 4 bases and J dropped 4 bases, with 11 bases sitting between them. The CDR3 totals 13 residues. CDR3 in DNA: TGTGCCAGCAGCCGGGGCGCCGGCACTGAAGCTTTCTTT. Protein sequence: CASSRGAGTEAFF.

V and J are TRBV6-5 and TRBJ2-1, with no clear D. The CDR3 totals 15 residues. Germline CDR1 and CDR2: MNHEY and SVGAGI. The V end lost 6 bases, the J end lost 0 bases, and 12 bases lay between the germline ends. CDR3 coding DNA: TGTGCCAGCAGCTTAAAGTGGAGCTCCTACAATGAGCAGTTCTTC. This sequence encodes CASSLKWSSYNEQFF.

This clone was picked up a small number of times. V and J are TRBV2 and TRBJ1-5; a weak D match, TRBD1 (6 bases). V was clipped by 8 bases and J by 4 bases, with 12 bases between them. Per the germline V gene, CDR1 is SNHLY and CDR2 is FYNNEI. The CDR3 contains 13 residues. Here the CDR3 DNA reads TGTGCCAGCGGAGGACAGTCGAATCAGCCCCAGCATTTT. It is translated as CASGGQSNQPQHF.

The CDR3 loop is CASSVHNSGNTIYF. CDR3 nucleotides: TGTGCCAGCAGTGTACATAACTCTGGAAACACCATATATTTT. The J gene is TRBJ1-3, the V gene TRBV2; D is undetermined. The germline gives CDR1 SNHLY, CDR2 FYNNEI. The V and J ends lost 4 bases and 0 bases respectively, with 7 bases between them. This CDR3 has 14 amino acids. Full variable domain (outside the CDR3, taken from reference TRBV2 and TRBJ1-3): EPEVTQTPSHQVTQMGQEVILRCVPISNHLYFYWYRQILGQKVEFLVSFYNNEISEKSEIFDDQFSVERPDGSNFTLKIRSTKLEDSAMYFCASSVHNSGNTIYFGEGSWLTVV.

At least ten counts were recorded for this clone. The CDR3 region has the DNA TGTGCCTGGAGAATGCCCATGGCTGGCTACACCTTC. Its protein product is CAWRMPMAGYTF. This chain connects TRBV30 to TRBJ1-2; no reliable D call. V was pared by 3 bases and J by 7 bases, with 12 bases between. This CDR3 has 12 residues. Germline CDR1 is GTSNPN and CDR2 is SVGIG (reference sequence).